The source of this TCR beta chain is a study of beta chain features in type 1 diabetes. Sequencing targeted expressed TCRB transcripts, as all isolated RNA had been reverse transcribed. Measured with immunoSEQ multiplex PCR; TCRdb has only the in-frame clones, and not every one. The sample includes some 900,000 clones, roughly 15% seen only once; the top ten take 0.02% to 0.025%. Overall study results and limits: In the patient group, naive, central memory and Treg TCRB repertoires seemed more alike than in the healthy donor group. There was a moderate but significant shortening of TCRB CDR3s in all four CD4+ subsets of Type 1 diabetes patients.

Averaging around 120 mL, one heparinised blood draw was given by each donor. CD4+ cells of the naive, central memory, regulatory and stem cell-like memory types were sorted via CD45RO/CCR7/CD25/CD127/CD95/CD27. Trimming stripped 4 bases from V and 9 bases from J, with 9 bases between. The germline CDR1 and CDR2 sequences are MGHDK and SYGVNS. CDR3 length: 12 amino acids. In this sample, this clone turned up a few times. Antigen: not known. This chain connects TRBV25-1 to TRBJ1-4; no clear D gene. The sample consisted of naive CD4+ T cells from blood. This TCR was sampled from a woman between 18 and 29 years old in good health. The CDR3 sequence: CASSAALQKLFF. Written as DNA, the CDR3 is TGTGCCAGCAGTGCCGCCCTTCAAAAACTGTTTTTT.